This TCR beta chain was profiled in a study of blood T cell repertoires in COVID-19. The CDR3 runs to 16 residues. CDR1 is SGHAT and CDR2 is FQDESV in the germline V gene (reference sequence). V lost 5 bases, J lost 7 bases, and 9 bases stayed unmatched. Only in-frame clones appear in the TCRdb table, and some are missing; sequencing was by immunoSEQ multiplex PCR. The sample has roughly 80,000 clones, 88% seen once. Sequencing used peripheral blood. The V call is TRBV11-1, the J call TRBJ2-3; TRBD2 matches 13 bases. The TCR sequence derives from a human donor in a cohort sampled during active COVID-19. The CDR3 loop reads CASSQSGLAGLYTQYF. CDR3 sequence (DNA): TGTGCCAGCAGCCAGTCGGGACTAGCGGGATTATATACGCAGTATTTT.